These 20 T cell receptor beta chains share one sample of origin, sequenced in a study of T cells in Graves' hyperthyroidism and ophthalmopathy. TCR beta CDR3 sequences were amplified from RNA transcripts. First-round RT-PCR targeting the TCR CDR3 was performed with the HTBI primer set. TCRdb passed the multiplex PCR reads through MiXCR, listing each CDR3 protein once. In the table there are approximately 300,000 distinct CDR3 sequences, approximately 17% of which are singletons. The material sequenced was blood. Every receptor here comes from a man aged 25 to 45 with Graves' hyperthyroidism.

This clonotype was counted at least ten times. The chain employs TRBV24-1 and TRBJ1-2; unclear D gene. Germline CDR1 is KGHDR and CDR2 is SFDVKD. The CDR3 is 12 residues long. Trimming took 2 bases from V and 8 from J, leaving 8 bases between them. CDR3 sequence (DNA): TGTGCCACCAGTGATTCCTCGGAGGGCTACACCTTC. Translated, it gives CATSDSSEGYTF.

This clonotype showed up many times. The V gene is TRBV5-1, the J gene TRBJ2-7, with D possibly matching TRBD2 (6 bases). The V gene's germline CDR1 is SGHRS and CDR2 YFSETQ. The CDR3 consists of 14 residues. V was trimmed by 2 bases and J by 4 bases, leaving 13 bases between them. For the CDR3, the DNA is TGCGCCAGCAGCTTCCAGGAGGCGGGATACGAGCAGTACTTC. Encoded protein: CASSFQEAGYEQYF.

The sample holds a few counts of this clonotype. The rearrangement joins TRBV4-1 to TRBJ2-7; 10 bases line up with TRBD2. J gave up 7 bases and V 0 bases, and 9 bases lay outside the gene matches. The CDR3 is 16 residues long. Per the germline V gene, CDR1 is MGHRA and CDR2 is YSYEKL. The CDR3 is CASSQDGAGGPGEQYF. The CDR3 region has the DNA TGCGCCAGCAGCCAAGATGGAGCGGGAGGGCCCGGGGAGCAGTACTTC.

V and J are TRBV20-1 and TRBJ1-2; no clear D gene. CDR1 DFQATT and CDR2 SNEGSKA come from the germline V gene (reference sequence). V lost 4 bases and J lost 9, with 9 bases in between. CDR3 size: 10 residues. The CDR3 protein is CSANHRSYTF. CDR3 DNA: TGCAGTGCTAATCATCGGAGCTACACCTTC.

The rearrangement uses TRBV7-8 and TRBJ1-5; D is unresolved. The CDR3 contains 14 residues. Germline lookup yields CDR1 SGHVS and CDR2 FQNEAQ. The V end lost 5 bases, the J end lost 4 bases, and 12 bases lay between the germline ends. In nucleotides, the CDR3 is TGTGCCAGCAGCGTCCGACCACTGAATCAGCCCCAGCATTTT. It specifies CASSVRPLNQPQHF.

This clonotype occurred a few times. This chain links TRBV6-2 or TRBV6-3 with TRBJ1-1, with D unclear. The CDR3 extends over 13 amino acids. Germline CDR1 is MNHEY and CDR2 is SVGEGT. The V gene lost 5 bases and the J gene lost 2 bases, with 9 bases spanning the gap. The CDR3 spells CASSTQHNTEAFF. CDR3 bases: TGTGCCAGCAGTACACAGCATAACACTGAAGCTTTCTTT.

This clonotype was seen repeatedly, ten times or more. The V call is TRBV5-1, the J call TRBJ2-1; tentative D call: TRBD2 (5 bases). CDR3 length: 14 residues. Trimming left V 5 bases short and J 4 bases short, with 13 bases between. Germline CDR1 is SGHRS and CDR2 is YFSETQ. DNA of the CDR3: TGCGCCAGCAGTATGAGGGCCCTATACAATGAGCAGTTCTTC. Protein product: CASSMRALYNEQFF.

This clonotype was recorded at least ten times. This chain uses TRBV11-3 with TRBJ1-6; D not certain. The CDR3 is 15 amino acids. Trimming pared 0 bases from V and 8 bases from J, leaving 11 bases between. Germline loops: CDR1 SGHNT, CDR2 YENEEA. The CDR3 loop reads CASSLEAGVDSPLHF. CDR3 bases: TGTGCCAGCAGCTTAGAGGCCGGGGTGGATTCACCCCTCCACTTT.

Here the CDR3 reads CSVAAGDDGYTF. Written as DNA, the CDR3 is TGCAGCGTTGCGGCCGGGGACGATGGCTACACCTTC. V usage is TRBV29-1 and J usage is TRBJ1-2; TRBD1 is a possible D gene (5 bases). Germline V lookup: CDR1 SQVTM, CDR2 ANQGSEA. The CDR3 has 12 amino acids. V was clipped by 4 bases and J by 6 bases, with 12 bases between them.

The chain employs TRBV5-4 and TRBJ2-1, with D maybe TRBD2 (6 bases). Looked up from germline, CDR1 is SGHNT and CDR2 is YYREEE (reference sequence). The CDR3 has 15 residues. V was pared by 3 bases and J by 7 bases, with 17 bases between. The CDR3 DNA is TGTGCCAGCAGCTACGGTAGCGGTCCAGAGAATGAGCAGTTCTTC. It encodes CASSYGSGPENEQFF.

The rearrangement uses TRBV3-1 and TRBJ2-4; D is undetermined. This CDR3 spans 14 amino acids. The V end lost 4 bases, the J end lost 4 bases, and 11 bases lay between the germline ends. CDR1 and CDR2 from the germline V gene are LGHDT and YNNKEL (reference sequence). The CDR3 is CASSPSGQKNIQYF. The CDR3, as DNA: TGTGCCAGCAGCCCGTCCGGCCAGAAAAACATTCAGTACTTC.

The chain uses TRBV28 and TRBJ1-4; D might be TRBD1 (6 bases). Per germline, CDR1 MDHEN and CDR2 SYDVKM. Trimming removed 5 bases from V and 8 bases from J, with 18 bases in between. The CDR3 contains 15 residues. The chain's CDR3 is CASSTPGRGSEKLFF. The DNA of the CDR3 is TGTGCCAGCAGTACACCAGGCAGGGGAAGCGAAAAACTGTTTTTT.

Many counts were recorded for this clonotype. V is TRBV28 and J is TRBJ2-3; D is ambiguous. The germline CDR1 and CDR2 sequences are MDHEN and SYDVKM. V was trimmed by 4 bases and J by 6 bases, leaving 5 bases between them. The CDR3 loop spans 11 amino acids. CDR3 region: CASSSPDTQYF. The CDR3, as DNA: TGTGCCAGCAGTTCACCGGATACGCAGTATTTT.

This chain links TRBV20-1 with TRBJ2-7; no reliable D call. V shed 2 bases and J shed 6 bases, with 14 bases lying between them. CDR3 length equals 13 residues. The germline gives CDR1 DFQATT, CDR2 SNEGSKA (reference sequence). The CDR3, as DNA: TGCAGTGCTAGAATGGTACAGTCTATCGAGCAGTACTTC. It specifies CSARMVQSIEQYF.

This clonotype was recorded many times. The V gene is TRBV5-1, the J gene TRBJ2-1; 10 positions agree with TRBD1. The V and J ends lost 4 bases and 7 bases, in that order; junction bases with no gene match: 8. Germline V gives CDR1 SGHRS, CDR2 YFSETQ. The CDR3 length is 15 residues. Written as DNA, the CDR3 is TGCGCCAGCAGCGACCGGGACAGGGGCGAAAATGAGCAGTTCTTC. Protein: CASSDRDRGENEQFF.

The rearrangement joins TRBV19 to TRBJ2-7; 12 bases line up with TRBD1. The germline gives CDR1 LNHDA, CDR2 SQIVND (reference sequence). CDR3 length equals 13 residues. Germline trimming cut 9 bases from V and 7 bases from J; bases unmatched to any gene: 7. The CDR3 nucleotides are TGTGCCAGAAAGGGACAGGGGGCTTGGGAGCAGTACTTC. This gives the protein CARKGQGAWEQYF.

On this clonotype: This may come from a read error, since a much larger clone is one base off. This chain uses TRBV20-1 with TRBJ2-7; 8 nucleotides match TRBD2. CDR1 is DFQATT and CDR2 is SNEGSKA in the germline V gene (reference sequence). CDR3 length: 14 amino acids. In DNA, the CDR3 is TGCAGTGCCATTAGCGGGGAAAGCTCCTACGAGCCGTACTTC. Protein: CSAISGESSYEPYF.

This clonotype was seen at least ten times. This chain connects TRBV20-1 to TRBJ2-1, with 16 bases that match TRBD2. Germline trimming cut 3 bases from V and 3 bases from J; bases unmatched to any gene: 8. Looked up from germline, CDR1 is DFQATT and CDR2 is SNEGSKA (reference sequence). This CDR3 contains 18 residues. In DNA form, the CDR3 reads TGCAGTGCTAGGGGGACTAGCGGGAGGGGGTTCAACTACAATGAGCAGTTCTTC. Residues: CSARGTSGRGFNYNEQFF.

This clonotype was counted ten times or more. The chain employs TRBV11-2 and TRBJ2-7, with 7 positions matching TRBD2. CDR3 length: 16 amino acids. Germline CDR1 and CDR2: SGHAT and FQNNGV. V dropped 5 bases and J dropped 1; count of bases not matched to a gene: 11. The chain's CDR3 is CASSPRGVAMSYEQYF. The CDR3 DNA is TGTGCCAGCAGCCCCCGGGGGGTGGCGATGTCCTACGAGCAGTACTTC.

In its sample, this clonotype was seen a few times. The chain links TRBV19 to TRBJ2-3, with 14 bases lining up with TRBD2. V lost 0 bases and J lost 5; bases outside the gene matches: 7. This CDR3 spans 18 amino acids. The germline V gene encodes CDR1 LNHDA and CDR2 SQIVND (reference sequence). This chain's CDR3 is CASSIDAGLAGVRDTQYF. Here the CDR3 DNA reads TGTGCCAGTAGTATAGATGCGGGACTAGCGGGAGTTAGAGATACGCAGTATTTT.